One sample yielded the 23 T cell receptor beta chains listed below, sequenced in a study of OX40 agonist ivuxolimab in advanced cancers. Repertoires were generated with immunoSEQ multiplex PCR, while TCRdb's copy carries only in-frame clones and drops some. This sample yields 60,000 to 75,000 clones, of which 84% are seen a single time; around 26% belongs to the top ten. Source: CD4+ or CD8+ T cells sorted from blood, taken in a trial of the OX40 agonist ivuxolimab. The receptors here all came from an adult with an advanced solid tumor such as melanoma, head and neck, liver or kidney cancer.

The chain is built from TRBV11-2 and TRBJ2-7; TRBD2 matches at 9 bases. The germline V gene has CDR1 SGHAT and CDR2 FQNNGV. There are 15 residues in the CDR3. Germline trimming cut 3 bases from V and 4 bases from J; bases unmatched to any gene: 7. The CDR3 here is CASSLIAGGPYEQYF. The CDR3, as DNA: TGTGCCAGCAGCTTGATTGCGGGAGGGCCGTACGAGCAGTACTTC.

CDR3 sequence reads: CASSANRGPGGYTF. The CDR3 DNA follows: TGTGCCAGCAGCGCGAATAGGGGGCCCGGTGGCTACACCTTC. The chain is built from TRBV13 and TRBJ1-2; 7 nucleotides align to TRBD1. The V gene's germline CDR1 is PRHDT and CDR2 FYEKMQ (reference sequence). This CDR3 is 14 amino acids long. V was pared by 5 bases and J by 7 bases, with 10 bases of the junction left unmatched.

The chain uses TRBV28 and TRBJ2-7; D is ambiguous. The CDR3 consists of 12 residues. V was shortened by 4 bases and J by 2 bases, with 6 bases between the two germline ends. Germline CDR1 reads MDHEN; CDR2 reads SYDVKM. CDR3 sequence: CASSSFPYEQYF. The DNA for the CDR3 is TGTGCCAGCAGTTCTTTCCCCTACGAGCAGTACTTC.

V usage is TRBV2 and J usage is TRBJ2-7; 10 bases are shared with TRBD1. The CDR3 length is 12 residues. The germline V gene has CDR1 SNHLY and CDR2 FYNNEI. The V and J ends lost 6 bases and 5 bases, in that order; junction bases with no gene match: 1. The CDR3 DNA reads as TGTGCCAGCAGGGACAGGGGGAACGAGCAGTACTTC. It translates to CASRDRGNEQYF.

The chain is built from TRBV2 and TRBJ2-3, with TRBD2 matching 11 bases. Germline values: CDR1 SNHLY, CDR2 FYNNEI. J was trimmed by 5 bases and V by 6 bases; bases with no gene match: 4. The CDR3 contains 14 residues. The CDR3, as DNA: TGTGCCAGCAGAACTAGCGGGGGTGGAGATACGCAGTATTTT. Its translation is CASRTSGGGDTQYF.

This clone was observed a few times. DNA of the CDR3: TGTGCCAGCAGCTTAGCGCTCGGTAGCGGGCACTCCTACGAGCAGTACTTC. Protein sequence: CASSLALGSGHSYEQYF. The V and J genes are TRBV7-9 and TRBJ2-7; 7 nucleotides align to TRBD2. Per germline, CDR1 SEHNR and CDR2 FQNEAQ (reference sequence). J gave up 0 bases and V 0 bases, and 8 bases lay outside the gene matches. CDR3 length: 17 residues.

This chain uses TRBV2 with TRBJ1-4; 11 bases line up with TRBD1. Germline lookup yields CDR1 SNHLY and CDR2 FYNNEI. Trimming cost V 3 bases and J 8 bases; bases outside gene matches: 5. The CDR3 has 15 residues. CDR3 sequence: CASSERDRGEEKLFF. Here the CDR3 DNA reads TGTGCCAGCAGTGAGCGGGACAGGGGGGAGGAAAAACTGTTTTTT.

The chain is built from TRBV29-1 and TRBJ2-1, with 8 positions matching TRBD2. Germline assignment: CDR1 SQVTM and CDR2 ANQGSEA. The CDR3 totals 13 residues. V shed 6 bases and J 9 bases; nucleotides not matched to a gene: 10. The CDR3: CSVTSVSRGEQFF. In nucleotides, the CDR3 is TGCAGCGTGACTAGCGTTTCAAGGGGTGAGCAGTTCTTC.

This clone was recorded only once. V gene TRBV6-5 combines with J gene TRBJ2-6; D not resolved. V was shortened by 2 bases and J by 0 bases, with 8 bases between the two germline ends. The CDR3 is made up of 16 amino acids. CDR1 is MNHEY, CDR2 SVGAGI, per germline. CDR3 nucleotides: TGTGCCAGCAGTTACGGAAGGACCTCTGGGGCCAACGTCCTGACTTTC. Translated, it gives CASSYGRTSGANVLTF.

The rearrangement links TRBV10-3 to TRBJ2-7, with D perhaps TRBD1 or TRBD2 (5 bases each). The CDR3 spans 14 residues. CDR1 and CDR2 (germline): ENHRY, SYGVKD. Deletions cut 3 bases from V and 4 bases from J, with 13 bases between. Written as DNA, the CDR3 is TGTGCCATCAGTGATTGGGACCAGTTATACGAGCAGTACTTC. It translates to CAISDWDQLYEQYF.

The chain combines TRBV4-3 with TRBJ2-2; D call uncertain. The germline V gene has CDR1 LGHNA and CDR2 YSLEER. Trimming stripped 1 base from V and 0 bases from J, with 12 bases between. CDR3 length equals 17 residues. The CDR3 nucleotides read TGCGCCAGCAGCCAAGGTTGGGCAAGGTCGAACACCGGGGAGCTGTTTTTT. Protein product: CASSQGWARSNTGELFF.

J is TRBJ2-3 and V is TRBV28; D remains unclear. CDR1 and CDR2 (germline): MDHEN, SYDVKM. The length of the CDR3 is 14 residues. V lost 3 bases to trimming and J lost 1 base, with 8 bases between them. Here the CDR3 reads CASSFWKGTDTQYF. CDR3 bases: TGTGCCAGCAGTTTCTGGAAGGGCACAGATACGCAGTATTTT.

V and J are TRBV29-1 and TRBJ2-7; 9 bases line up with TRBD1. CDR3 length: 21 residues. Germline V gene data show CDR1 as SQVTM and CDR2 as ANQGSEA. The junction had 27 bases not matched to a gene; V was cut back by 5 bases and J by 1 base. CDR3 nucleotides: TGCAGCGTTCCGTCTGGGGGCACCGGGACAGGGTTTCCCCCCATTTCCTACGAGCAGTACTTC. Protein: CSVPSGGTGTGFPPISYEQYF.

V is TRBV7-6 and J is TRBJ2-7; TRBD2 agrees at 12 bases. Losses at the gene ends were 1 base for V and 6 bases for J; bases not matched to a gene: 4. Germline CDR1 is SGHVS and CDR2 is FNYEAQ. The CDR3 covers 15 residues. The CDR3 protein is CASSLVSSGRVEQYF. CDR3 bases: TGTGCCAGCAGCTTAGTCTCTAGCGGGAGGGTCGAGCAGTACTTC.

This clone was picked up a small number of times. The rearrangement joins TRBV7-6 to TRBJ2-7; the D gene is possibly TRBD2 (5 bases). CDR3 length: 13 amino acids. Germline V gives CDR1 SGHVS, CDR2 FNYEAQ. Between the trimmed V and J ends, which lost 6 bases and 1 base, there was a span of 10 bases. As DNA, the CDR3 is TGTGCCAGCAGACGGACGGGGTCCTACGAGCAGTACTTC. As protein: CASRRTGSYEQYF.

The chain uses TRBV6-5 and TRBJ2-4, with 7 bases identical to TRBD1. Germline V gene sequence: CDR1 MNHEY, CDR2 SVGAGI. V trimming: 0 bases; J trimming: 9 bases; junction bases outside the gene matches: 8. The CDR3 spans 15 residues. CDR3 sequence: CASSYSVGGPSIQYF. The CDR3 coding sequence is TGTGCCAGCAGTTACTCGGTAGGGGGCCCGAGCATTCAGTACTTC.

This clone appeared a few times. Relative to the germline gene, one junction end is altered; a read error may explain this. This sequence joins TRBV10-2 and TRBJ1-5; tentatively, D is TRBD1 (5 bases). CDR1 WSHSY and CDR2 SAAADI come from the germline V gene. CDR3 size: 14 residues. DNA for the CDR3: TGTGCCATCAGGGATCCAGGGAGCAATCAGCCCCAGCATTTT. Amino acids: CAIRDPGSNQPQHF.

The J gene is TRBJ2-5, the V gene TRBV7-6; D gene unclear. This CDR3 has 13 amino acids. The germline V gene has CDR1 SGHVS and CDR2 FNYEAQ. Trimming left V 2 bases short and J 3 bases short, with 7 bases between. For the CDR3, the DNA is TGTGCCAGCAGCTTAAACGCTGAAGAGACCCAGTACTTC. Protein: CASSLNAEETQYF.

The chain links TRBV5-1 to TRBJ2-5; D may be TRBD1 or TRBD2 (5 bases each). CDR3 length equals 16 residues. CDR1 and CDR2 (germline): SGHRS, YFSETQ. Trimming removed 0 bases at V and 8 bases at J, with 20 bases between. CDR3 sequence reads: CASSLAVGEGQGTQYF. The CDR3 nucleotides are TGCGCCAGCAGCTTGGCGGTGGGGGAAGGACAAGGAACCCAGTACTTC. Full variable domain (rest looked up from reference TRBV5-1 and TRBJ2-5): KAGVTQTPRYLIKTRGQQVTLSCSPISGHRSVSWYQQTPGQGLQFLFEYFSETQRNKGNFPGRFSGRQFSNSRSEMNVSTLELGDSALYLCASSLAVGEGQGTQYFGPGTRLLVL.

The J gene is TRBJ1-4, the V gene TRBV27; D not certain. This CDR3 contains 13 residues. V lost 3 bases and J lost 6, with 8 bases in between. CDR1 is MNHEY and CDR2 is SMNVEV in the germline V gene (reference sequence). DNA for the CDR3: TGTGCCAGCAGTTTCATTGGGGATGAAAAACTGTTTTTT. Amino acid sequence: CASSFIGDEKLFF.

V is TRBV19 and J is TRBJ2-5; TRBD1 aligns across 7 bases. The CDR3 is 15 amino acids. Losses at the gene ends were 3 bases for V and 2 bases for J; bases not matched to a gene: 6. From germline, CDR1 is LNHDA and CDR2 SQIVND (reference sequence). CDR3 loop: CASSIRYRGQETQYF. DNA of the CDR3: TGTGCCAGTAGTATCAGGTACAGGGGACAAGAGACCCAGTACTTC. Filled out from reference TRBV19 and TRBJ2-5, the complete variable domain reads DGGITQSPKYLFRKEGQNVTLSCEQNLNHDAMYWYRQDPGQGLRLIYYSQIVNDFQKGDIAEGYSVSREKKESFPLTVTSAQKNPTAFYLCASSIRYRGQETQYFGPGTRLLVL.

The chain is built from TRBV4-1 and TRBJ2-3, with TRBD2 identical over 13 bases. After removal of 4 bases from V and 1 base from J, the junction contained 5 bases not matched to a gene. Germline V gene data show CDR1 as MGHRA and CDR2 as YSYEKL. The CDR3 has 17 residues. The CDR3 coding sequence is TGCGCCAGCAGCCTCCGGACTAGCGGGGGTGGCACAGATACGCAGTATTTT. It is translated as CASSLRTSGGGTDTQYF.

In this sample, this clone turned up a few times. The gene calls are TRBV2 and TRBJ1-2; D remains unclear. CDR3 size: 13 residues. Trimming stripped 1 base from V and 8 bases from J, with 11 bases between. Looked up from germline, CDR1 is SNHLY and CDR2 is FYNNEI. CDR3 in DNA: TGTGCCAGCAGTGAAGAGGGCCTATCCGGCTACACCTTC. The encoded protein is CASSEEGLSGYTF.